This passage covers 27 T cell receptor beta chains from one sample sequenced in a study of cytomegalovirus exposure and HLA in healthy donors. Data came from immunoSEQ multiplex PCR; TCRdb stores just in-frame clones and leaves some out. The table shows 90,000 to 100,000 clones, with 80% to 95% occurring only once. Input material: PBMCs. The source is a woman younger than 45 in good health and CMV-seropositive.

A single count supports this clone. This CDR3 is CASRSPGQGDYGYTF. CDR3 DNA sequence: TGTGCCAGCAGGAGCCCGGGACAGGGGGACTATGGCTACACCTTC. V gene TRBV6-5 combines with J gene TRBJ1-2; the match to TRBD1 covers 11 bases. The CDR3 totals 15 residues. Per germline, CDR1 MNHEY and CDR2 SVGAGI. The V segment lost 6 bases and the J segment 3 bases; nucleotides outside the gene matches: 6.

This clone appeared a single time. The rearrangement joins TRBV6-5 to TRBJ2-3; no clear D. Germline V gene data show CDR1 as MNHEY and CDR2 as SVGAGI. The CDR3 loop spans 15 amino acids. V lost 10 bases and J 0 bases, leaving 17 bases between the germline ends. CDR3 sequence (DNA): TGTGCCACCTCTGGGTCTCGGGTGAGCACAGATACGCAGTATTTT. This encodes CATSGSRVSTDTQYF.

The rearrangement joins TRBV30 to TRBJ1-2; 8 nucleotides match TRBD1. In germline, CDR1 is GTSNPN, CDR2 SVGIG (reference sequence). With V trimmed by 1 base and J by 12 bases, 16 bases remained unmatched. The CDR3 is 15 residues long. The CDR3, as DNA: TGTGCCTGGAGTGCCCCACCCCCGATACAGGGGGAACACACCTTC. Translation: CAWSAPPPIQGEHTF. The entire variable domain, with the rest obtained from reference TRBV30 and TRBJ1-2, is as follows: SQTIHQWPATLVQPVGSPLSLECTVEGTSNPNLYWYRQAAGRGLQLLFYSVGIGQISSEVPQNLSASRPQDRQFILSSKKLLLSDSGFYLCAWSAPPPIQGEHTFGSGTRLTVV.

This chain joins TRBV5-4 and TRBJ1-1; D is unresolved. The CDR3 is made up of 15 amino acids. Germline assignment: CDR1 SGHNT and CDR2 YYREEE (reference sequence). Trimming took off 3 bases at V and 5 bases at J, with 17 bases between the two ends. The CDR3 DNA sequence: TGTGCCAGCAGCTCTGAGTTGGGGTGGGAGACTGAAGCTTTCTTT. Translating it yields CASSSELGWETEAFF.

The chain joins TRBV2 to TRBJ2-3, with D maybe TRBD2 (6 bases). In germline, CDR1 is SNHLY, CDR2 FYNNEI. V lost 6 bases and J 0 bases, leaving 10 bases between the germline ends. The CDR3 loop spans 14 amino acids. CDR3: CASRLAASTDTQYF. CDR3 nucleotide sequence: TGTGCCAGCAGACTAGCTGCTAGCACAGATACGCAGTATTTT.

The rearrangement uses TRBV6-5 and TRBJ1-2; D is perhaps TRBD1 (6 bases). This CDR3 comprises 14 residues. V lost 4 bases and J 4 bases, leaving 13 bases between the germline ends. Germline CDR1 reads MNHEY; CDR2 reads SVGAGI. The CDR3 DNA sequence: TGTGCCAGCAGTTTGACGGGACACATCTATGGCTACACCTTC. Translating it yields CASSLTGHIYGYTF.

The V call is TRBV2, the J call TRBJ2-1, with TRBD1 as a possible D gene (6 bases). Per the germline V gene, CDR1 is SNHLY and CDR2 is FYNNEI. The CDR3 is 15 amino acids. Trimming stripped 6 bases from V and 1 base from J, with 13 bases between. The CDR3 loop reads CASSPLGGSYNEQFF. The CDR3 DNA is TGTGCCAGCAGCCCATTAGGGGGATCCTACAATGAGCAGTTCTTC.

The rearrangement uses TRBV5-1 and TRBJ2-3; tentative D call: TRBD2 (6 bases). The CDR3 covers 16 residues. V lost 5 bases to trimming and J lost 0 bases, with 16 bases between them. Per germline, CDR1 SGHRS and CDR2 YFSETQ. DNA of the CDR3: TGCGCCAGCAGTATGAGCGGGTCCCTTAGCACAGATACGCAGTATTTT. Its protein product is CASSMSGSLSTDTQYF.

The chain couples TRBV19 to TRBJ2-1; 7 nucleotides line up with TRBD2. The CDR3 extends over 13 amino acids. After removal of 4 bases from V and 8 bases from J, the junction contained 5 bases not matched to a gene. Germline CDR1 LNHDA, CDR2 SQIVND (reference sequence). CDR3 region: CASSRTSLYEQFF. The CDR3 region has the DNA TGTGCCAGTAGTAGGACTAGTCTTTATGAGCAGTTCTTC.

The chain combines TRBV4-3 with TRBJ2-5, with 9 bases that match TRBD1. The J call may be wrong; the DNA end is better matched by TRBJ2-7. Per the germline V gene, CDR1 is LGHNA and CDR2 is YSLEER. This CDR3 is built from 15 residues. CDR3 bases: TGCGCCAGCAGCCAAAGGGGACAGGGAAACTACGAGCAGTACTTC. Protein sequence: CASSQRGQGNYEQYF.

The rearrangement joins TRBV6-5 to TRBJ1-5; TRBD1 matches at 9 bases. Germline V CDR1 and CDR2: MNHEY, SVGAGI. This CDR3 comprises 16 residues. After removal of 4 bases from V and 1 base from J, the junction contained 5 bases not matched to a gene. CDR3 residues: CASSSHRGRSNQPQHF. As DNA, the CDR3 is TGTGCCAGCAGTTCCCACAGGGGGCGCAGCAATCAGCCCCAGCATTTT.

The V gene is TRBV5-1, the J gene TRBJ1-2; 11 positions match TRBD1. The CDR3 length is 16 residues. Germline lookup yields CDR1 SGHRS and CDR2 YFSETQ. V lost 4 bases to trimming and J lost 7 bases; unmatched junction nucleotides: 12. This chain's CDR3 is CASSRDSGQGVRGYTF. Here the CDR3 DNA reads TGCGCCAGCAGCAGGGACTCGGGACAGGGGGTTCGTGGCTACACCTTC.

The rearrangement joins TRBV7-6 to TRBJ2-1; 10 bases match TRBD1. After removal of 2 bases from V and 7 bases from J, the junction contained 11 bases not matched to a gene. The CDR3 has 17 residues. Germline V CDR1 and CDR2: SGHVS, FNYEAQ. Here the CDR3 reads CASSLPPGTGVRNEQFF. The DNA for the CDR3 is TGTGCCAGCAGCTTACCCCCCGGGACAGGGGTTAGGAATGAGCAGTTCTTC.

The CDR3 spells CASSSFTHRTGRDTQYF. In nucleotides, the CDR3 is TGTGCCAGCAGCTCATTCACACATAGGACAGGGAGGGATACGCAGTATTTT. The genes are TRBV5-6 and TRBJ2-3; 8 bases are shared with TRBD1. The CDR3 runs 17 residues. The germline V gene encodes CDR1 SGHDT and CDR2 YYEEEE. J was trimmed by 6 bases and V by 3 bases; bases with no gene match: 15.

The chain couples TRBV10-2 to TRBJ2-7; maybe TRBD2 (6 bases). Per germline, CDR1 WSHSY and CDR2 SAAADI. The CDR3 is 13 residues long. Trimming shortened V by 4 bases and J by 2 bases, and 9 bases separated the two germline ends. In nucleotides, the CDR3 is TGCGCCAGCAGTGCCGGCGGGACCTACGAGCAGTACTTC. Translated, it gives CASSAGGTYEQYF.

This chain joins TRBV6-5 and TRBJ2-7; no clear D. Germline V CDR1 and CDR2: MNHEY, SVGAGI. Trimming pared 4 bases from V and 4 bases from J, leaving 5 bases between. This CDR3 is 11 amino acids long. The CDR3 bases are TGTGCCAGCAGTTTTAAATACGAGCAGTACTTC. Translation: CASSFKYEQYF.

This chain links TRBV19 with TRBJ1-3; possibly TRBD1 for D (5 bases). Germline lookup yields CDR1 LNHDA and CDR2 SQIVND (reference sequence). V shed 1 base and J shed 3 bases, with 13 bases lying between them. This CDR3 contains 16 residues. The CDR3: CASSIADGTVGNTIYF. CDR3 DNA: TGTGCCAGTAGTATAGCGGACGGGACTGTTGGAAACACCATATATTTT.

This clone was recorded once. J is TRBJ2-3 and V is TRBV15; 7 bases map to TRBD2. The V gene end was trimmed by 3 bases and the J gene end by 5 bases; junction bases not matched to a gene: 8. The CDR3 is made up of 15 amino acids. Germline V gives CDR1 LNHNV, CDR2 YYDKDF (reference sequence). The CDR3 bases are TGTGCCACCAGCAGCGGTAGCGGGTCCAAAGATACGCAGTATTTT. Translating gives CATSSGSGSKDTQYF.

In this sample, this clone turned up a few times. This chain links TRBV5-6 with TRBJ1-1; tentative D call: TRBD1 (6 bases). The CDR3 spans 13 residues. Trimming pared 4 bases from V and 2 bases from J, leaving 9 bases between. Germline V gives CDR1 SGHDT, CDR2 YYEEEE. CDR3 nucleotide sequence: TGTGCCAGCAGCCGGGGGGCTAACACTGAAGCTTTCTTT. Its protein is CASSRGANTEAFF.

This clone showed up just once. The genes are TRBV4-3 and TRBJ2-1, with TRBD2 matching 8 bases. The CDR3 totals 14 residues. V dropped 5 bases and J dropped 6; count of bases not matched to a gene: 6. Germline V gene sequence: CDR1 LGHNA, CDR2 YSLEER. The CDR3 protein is CASSRTSNLNEQFF. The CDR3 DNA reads TGCGCCAGCAGCAGGACTAGCAACCTCAATGAGCAGTTCTTC.

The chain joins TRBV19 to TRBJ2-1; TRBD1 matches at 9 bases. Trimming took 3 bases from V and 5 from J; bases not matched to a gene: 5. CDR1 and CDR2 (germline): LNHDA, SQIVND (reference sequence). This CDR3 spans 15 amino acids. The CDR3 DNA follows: TGTGCCAGTAGTATTCCCGGGACAGGGAACAATGAGCAGTTCTTC. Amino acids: CASSIPGTGNNEQFF. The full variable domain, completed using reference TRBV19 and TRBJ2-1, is DGGITQSPKYLFRKEGQNVTLSCEQNLNHDAMYWYRQDPGQGLRLIYYSQIVNDFQKGDIAEGYSVSREKKESFPLTVTSAQKNPTAFYLCASSIPGTGNNEQFFGPGTRLTVL.

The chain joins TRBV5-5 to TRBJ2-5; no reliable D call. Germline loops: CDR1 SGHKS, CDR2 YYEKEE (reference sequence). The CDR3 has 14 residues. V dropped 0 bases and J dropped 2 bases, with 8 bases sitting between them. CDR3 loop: CASSLGTVQETQYF. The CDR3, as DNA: TGTGCCAGCAGCTTGGGTACGGTACAAGAGACCCAGTACTTC.

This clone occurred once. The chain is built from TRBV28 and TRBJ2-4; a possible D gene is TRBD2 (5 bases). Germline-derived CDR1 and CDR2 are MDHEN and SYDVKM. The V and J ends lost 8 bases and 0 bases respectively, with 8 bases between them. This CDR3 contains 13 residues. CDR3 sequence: CASSGIAKNIQYF. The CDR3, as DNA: TGTGCCAGCTCGGGGATAGCCAAAAACATTCAGTACTTC.

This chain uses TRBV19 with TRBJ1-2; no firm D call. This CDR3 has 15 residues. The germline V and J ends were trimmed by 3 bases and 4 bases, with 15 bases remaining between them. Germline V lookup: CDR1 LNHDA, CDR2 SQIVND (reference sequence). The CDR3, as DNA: TGTGCCAGTAGTATTTCCGCCGGGATTAGCTATGGCTACACCTTC. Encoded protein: CASSISAGISYGYTF.

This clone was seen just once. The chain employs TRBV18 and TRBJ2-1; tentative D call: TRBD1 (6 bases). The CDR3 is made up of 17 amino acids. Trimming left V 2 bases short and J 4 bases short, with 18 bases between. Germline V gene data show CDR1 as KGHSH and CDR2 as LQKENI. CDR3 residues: CASSPKRQVGSYNEQFF. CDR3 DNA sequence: TGTGCCAGCTCACCAAAACGACAGGTTGGATCTTACAATGAGCAGTTCTTC.

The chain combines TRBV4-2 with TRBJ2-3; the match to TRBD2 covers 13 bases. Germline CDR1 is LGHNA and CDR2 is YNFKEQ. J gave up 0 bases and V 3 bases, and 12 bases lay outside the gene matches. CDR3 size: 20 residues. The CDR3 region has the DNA TGTGCCAGCAGCCAGCGGACTAGCGGGGGAGGGTCAGCTAGCACAGATACGCAGTATTTT. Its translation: CASSQRTSGGGSASTDTQYF.

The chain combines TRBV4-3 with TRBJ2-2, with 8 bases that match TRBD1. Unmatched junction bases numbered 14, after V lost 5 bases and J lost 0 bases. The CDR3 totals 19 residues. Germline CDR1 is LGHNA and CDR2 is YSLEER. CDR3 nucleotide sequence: TGCGCCAGCAGCGGAAGGGGACAGGATCGTATTGCGAACACCGGGGAGCTGTTTTTT. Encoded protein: CASSGRGQDRIANTGELFF.